This record covers a single TCR beta chain. The data belong to a study of blood T cell repertoires in COVID-19. Per the original methods: Scientists estimated how many nucleated cells there were by amplifying reference gene primers. Repertoires were generated with immunoSEQ multiplex PCR, while TCRdb's copy carries only in-frame clones and drops some. V and J calls and clone size are given by that table; D and trimming were obtained from the DNA. The sample records about 120,000 clones, 80% to 90% being singletons. J lost 4 bases, V lost 1 base, and 6 bases had no gene match. CDR3 size: 15 residues. CDR1 is SEHNR, CDR2 FQNEAQ, per germline (reference sequence).

The rearrangement joins TRBV7-9 to TRBJ2-5, with 7 bases aligning to TRBD1. The sample was peripheral blood. The receptor was isolated from a man in his 70s with active or convalescent COVID-19. CDR3 coding DNA: TGTGCCAGCAGCTTAGGGGACAGAAACCCAGAGACCCAGTACTTC. The encoded protein is CASSLGDRNPETQYF.